The 7 T cell receptor beta chains below all came from one sample that was sequenced in a study of T cell responses to AZD1222 COVID-19 vaccine (dated by TCRdb to the early 2020s). To prepare the library, the immunoSEQ multiplex PCR assay was applied. Sourced from immuneACCESS, this table was stored by TCRdb with only in-frame sequences that have V and J called. A share of the clones is absent; for the studies checked, an unresolved V gene accounts for under half, and the remainder has no known explanation. This sample is represented by 90,000 to 120,000 clones; 80% to 95% of them were singletons. 5% to 8% of the sample lies in the top ten. The time point label here, explained by the study, means: about 28 days (+/-7) after the second vaccine dose. The sequencing used peripheral blood, collected 28 days after the second AZD1222 dose. All receptors derive from an adult who received the AZD1222 COVID-19 vaccine.

The chain employs TRBV10-1 and TRBJ1-1; no firm D call. Germline V gives CDR1 WNHNN, CDR2 SYGVQD (reference sequence). Trimming took 4 bases from V and 2 from J, leaving 8 bases between them. The CDR3 sequence is 13 residues long. The CDR3 sequence is CASSVTANTEAFF. DNA of the CDR3: TGCGCCAGCAGTGTTACAGCAAACACTGAAGCTTTCTTT.

The chain links TRBV6-5 to TRBJ1-1, with 7 bases matching TRBD1. This CDR3 spans 15 amino acids. The V gene end was trimmed by 6 bases and the J gene end by 6 bases; junction bases not matched to a gene: 13. CDR1 is MNHEY, CDR2 SVGAGI, per germline. CDR3 sequence: CASSNGQVFMPEAFF. The CDR3 bases are TGTGCCAGCAGCAATGGACAGGTATTTATGCCTGAAGCTTTCTTT.

The V and J genes are TRBV19 and TRBJ1-1, with 9 bases fitting TRBD1. This CDR3 contains 14 residues. V gave up 6 bases and J gave up 3 bases; unmatched junction bases: 5. Germline CDR1 reads LNHDA; CDR2 reads SQIVND (reference sequence). The CDR3 DNA sequence: TGTGCCAGTAGGGGACAGGGAGGGTACACTGAAGCTTTCTTT. As protein: CASRGQGGYTEAFF.

DNA for the CDR3: TGTGCCAGCAGTTTATCTTCACAGGGAACCGGGGAGCTGTTTTTT. Its translation is CASSLSSQGTGELFF. The V gene is TRBV28, the J gene TRBJ2-2; TRBD1 might be the D (6 bases). Trimming left V 1 base short and J 5 bases short, with 11 bases between. The CDR3 length is 15 residues. Germline-derived CDR1 and CDR2 are MDHEN and SYDVKM.

This clone has a handful of counts. V is TRBV24-1 and J is TRBJ1-2; D may be TRBD1 (6 bases). Germline CDR1 reads KGHDR; CDR2 reads SFDVKD. Trimming pared 8 bases from V and 1 base from J, leaving 13 bases between. The CDR3 consists of 14 residues. The CDR3: CATNGAGDNYGYTF. The CDR3 region has the DNA TGTGCCACCAATGGGGCAGGGGATAACTATGGCTACACCTTC.

The CDR3 DNA reads as TGTGCCAGCAGTTACTCCCGATCCGGGAAGGGGTCTGAGCAGTTCTTC. Its translation: CASSYSRSGKGSEQFF. The V call is TRBV6-5, the J call TRBJ2-1, with D possibly called TRBD1 or TRBD2 (5 bases each). Germline-derived CDR1 and CDR2 are MNHEY and SVGAGI. This CDR3 has 16 amino acids. V gave up 0 bases and J gave up 9 bases, with 18 bases separating them.

In its sample, this clone was seen once. The rearrangement joins TRBV5-1 to TRBJ2-7, with D possibly matching TRBD1 (6 bases). From germline, CDR1 is SGHRS and CDR2 YFSETQ. The CDR3 spans 14 residues. Trimming cost V 0 bases and J 6 bases, with 13 bases left between them. The CDR3 loop is CASSLVTRGSEQYF. For the CDR3, the DNA is TGCGCCAGCAGCTTGGTCACCAGGGGAAGCGAGCAGTACTTC.